This T cell receptor (beta chain) comes out of a study of T cells in Graves' hyperthyroidism and ophthalmopathy (dated by TCRdb to the late 2010s). Study-wide context: To identify distinguishing TCR V-J signatures, a discovery cohort of some 100 patients was used, comprising 43 with Graves' ophthalmopathy and approximately 57 with stable Graves' hyperthyroidism. The paper reports TCR Vbeta CDR3 sequencing of over 130 peripheral blood samples: around 45 ophthalmopathy, 75 to 80 hyperthyroidism and around 17 progressor patients. For training and testing, the 100 or so patients in the discovery cohort were randomly divided in a 7:3 ratio. Once sampling was done, hyperthyroidism patients were given methimazole at a starting dose of 30 mg daily, whereas ophthalmopathy patients were given high-dose intravenous methylprednisolone. An independent validation cohort of around 19 hyperthyroidism patients and about 15 patients who later progressed to ophthalmopathy tested prospective prediction of ophthalmopathy. Thyroid tissue and blood T-cell repertoires from about 6 Graves' hyperthyroidism patients were also compared in the study. The study at large found these results: In validation, progression to ophthalmopathy was predicted by the model with approximately 67% sensitivity and just over 72% specificity, a median of roughly 6 months before onset. A model built on a 13 V-J signature distinguished ophthalmopathy from stable hyperthyroidism, reaching 85% to 90% sensitivity and about 81% specificity in cross-validation and 80%/75% in testing. No statistical method was used to set the sample size in advance, and investigators knew the group allocation. Most expanded thyroid clonotypes (frequency above 0.001) were also detected in blood, suggesting blood repertoires may reflect thyroid immune responses.

Only one count was recorded for this clonotype. The antigen it binds to is not known. Its ends do not fully match the called genes, so a read error is possible. Graves' hyperthyroidism was defined as stable when no progression to ophthalmopathy occurred over 18 months of follow-up. Hyperthyroidism patients were newly diagnosed, had a disease duration of under 2 months, and were aged 18 to 65 years. The study excluded patients with uncontrolled infections, other autoimmune diseases, pregnancy or lactation. Diagnoses were established on the basis of clinical symptoms, serum thyroxine and TRAb, thyroid ultrasound, and orbital computed tomography. Total RNA was extracted with Trizol reagent, and quality was checked on an Agilent 2100 Bioanalyzer. Including cysteine and phenylalanine, the CDR3 has 13 amino acids. The CDR3 DNA has 39 bases and is translated from base 1. In the germline V gene (reference sequence), CDR1 corresponds to LNHNV and CDR2 to YYDKDF.

The TCR beta CDR3 regions were amplified from RNA transcripts. A first-round RT-PCR of the TCR CDR3 used the HTBI primer set with the Qiagen OneStep RT-PCR kit. A second multiplex PCR round built the libraries, followed by size selection and purification. Sequencing of the libraries was done on an Illumina HiSeq2000 using paired-end 100 bp reads. In the source study's methods: SOAPnuke was used to process the raw data, throwing out any read that contained adapters or uncalled bases, had a mean Phred below 15, or lacked an exact constant-primer or identifier match. High-quality paired reads were merged using COPE v1.2.5, and each unique nucleotide sequence was defined as a clonotype. MiTCR v1.1 was used to align clonotypes to the IMGT TRBV, TRBD and TRBJ reference segments. Only V-J combinations with frequency above 0.0001, covering 99% to 99.2% of repertoires, were analysed. The TCS score was defined as the ratio of F50 (clonal expansion) to E x V (chaos), calculated using BLOSUM62-based TCRdist between CDR3 peptides within each V-J. Welch's t-statistics and random forest reduced around 550 V-J features to 10 to 15, which were used in a naive Bayes classifier (R e1071). The Morisita-Horn index was used to measure how similar the thyroid and blood repertoires were. TCRdb reanalyzed the raw reads on its own, using fastp at Q25 for trimming and MiXCR for clone calling, and kept in-frame beta chains. For every CDR3 protein sequence, its rows merge into one entry that carries the most common genes and DNA. The V and J calls follow TCRdb's processing rather than the paper's. The sample records 530,000 or so distinct CDR3 sequences, about 43% of which are singletons. Roughly 7.7% of the sample is in the top ten clones.

The TCR originated in a woman younger than 30 with Graves' hyperthyroidism. Recombination joined TRBV15 with TRBJ2-6, with TRBD1 as a weak D call on 7 bases. The sequencing input was peripheral blood or thyroid tissue (not recorded which). The nucleotide sequence is given as TGTGCCACCAGCAGAGTCAGGGGGGACACTGAAGCTTTC. This translates into CATSRVRGDTEAF.